This T cell receptor beta chain was identified during a study of beta chain features in type 1 diabetes. Of the isolated RNA, all was reverse transcribed, and so the sequenced material was expressed TCRB transcripts. Generated by immunoSEQ multiplex PCR, the TCRdb table keeps only in-frame clones and is missing some. The repertoire holds around 310,000 clones, with 11% as singletons. This CDR3 comprises 19 residues. V dropped 2 bases and J dropped 4; count of bases not matched to a gene: 12. Germline-derived CDR1 and CDR2 are MDHEN and SYDVKM. The sequence was obtained from a woman aged 25 to 39 in good health. Sequencing was carried out using naive CD4+ T cells from blood. The chain links TRBV28 to TRBJ2-2; 11 bases are a match to TRBD2. CDR3 sequence reads: CASSLVGSGRAFVTGELFF. CDR3 bases: TGTGCCAGCAGTTTAGTTGGTAGCGGGAGGGCCTTTGTCACCGGGGAGCTGTTTTTT. Based on the CDR3 plus reference TRBV28 and TRBJ2-2, the full variable domain is DVKVTQSSRYLVKRTGEKVFLECVQDMDHENMFWYRQDPGLGLRLIYFSYDVKMKEKGDIPEGYSVSREKKERFSLILESASTNQTSMYLCASSLVGSGRAFVTGELFFGEGSRLTVL.